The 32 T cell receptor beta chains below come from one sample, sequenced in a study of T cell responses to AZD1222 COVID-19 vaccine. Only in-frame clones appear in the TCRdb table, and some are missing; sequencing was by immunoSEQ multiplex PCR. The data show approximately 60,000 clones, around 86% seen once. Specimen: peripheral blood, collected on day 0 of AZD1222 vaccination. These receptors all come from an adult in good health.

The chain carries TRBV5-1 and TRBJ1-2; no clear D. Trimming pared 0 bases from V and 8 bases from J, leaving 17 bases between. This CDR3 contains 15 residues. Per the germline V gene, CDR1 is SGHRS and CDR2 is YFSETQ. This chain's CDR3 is CASSLAEALQGGYTF. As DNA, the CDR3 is TGCGCCAGCAGCTTGGCTGAGGCTCTCCAAGGGGGCTACACCTTC.

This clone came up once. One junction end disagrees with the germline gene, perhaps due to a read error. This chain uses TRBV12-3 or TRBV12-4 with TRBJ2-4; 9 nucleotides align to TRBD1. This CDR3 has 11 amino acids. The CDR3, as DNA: TGTGCCAGCAGTCTCGGACAGGGGAATAGGTTC. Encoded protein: CASSLGQGNRF.

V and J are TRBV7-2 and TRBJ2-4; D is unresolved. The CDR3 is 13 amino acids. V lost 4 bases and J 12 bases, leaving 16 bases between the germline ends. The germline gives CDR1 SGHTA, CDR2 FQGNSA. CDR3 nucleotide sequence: TGTGCCAGCAGCTCAAAAGCGTCTAGTTCTCAGTACTTC. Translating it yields CASSSKASSSQYF. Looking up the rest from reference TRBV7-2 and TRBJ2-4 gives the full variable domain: GAGVSQSPSNKVTEKGKDVELRCDPISGHTALYWYRQSLGQGLEFLIYFQGNSAPDKSGLPSDRFSAERTGGSVSTLTIQRTQQEDSAVYLCASSSKASSSQYFGAGTRLSVL.

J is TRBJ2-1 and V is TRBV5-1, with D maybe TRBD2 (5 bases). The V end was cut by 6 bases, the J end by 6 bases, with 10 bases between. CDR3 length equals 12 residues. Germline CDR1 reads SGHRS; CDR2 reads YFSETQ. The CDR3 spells CASTGIGNEQFF. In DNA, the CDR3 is TGCGCCAGCACCGGGATCGGCAATGAGCAGTTCTTC.

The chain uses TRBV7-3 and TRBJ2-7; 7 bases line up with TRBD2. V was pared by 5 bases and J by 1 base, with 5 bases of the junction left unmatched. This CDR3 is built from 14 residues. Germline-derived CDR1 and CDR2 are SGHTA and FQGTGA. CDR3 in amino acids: CASSPSSGSYEQYF. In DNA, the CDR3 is TGTGCCAGCAGCCCATCTAGCGGATCCTACGAGCAGTACTTC.

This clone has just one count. DNA for the CDR3: TGTGCCAGCAGTTTACCTGACAGGGGACAGCCCCAGCATTTT. As protein: CASSLPDRGQPQHF. The chain couples TRBV28 to TRBJ1-5, with TRBD1 matching 8 bases. Trimming cost V 2 bases and J 7 bases; bases outside gene matches: 4. CDR1 and CDR2 (germline): MDHEN, SYDVKM. The CDR3 is 14 residues long.

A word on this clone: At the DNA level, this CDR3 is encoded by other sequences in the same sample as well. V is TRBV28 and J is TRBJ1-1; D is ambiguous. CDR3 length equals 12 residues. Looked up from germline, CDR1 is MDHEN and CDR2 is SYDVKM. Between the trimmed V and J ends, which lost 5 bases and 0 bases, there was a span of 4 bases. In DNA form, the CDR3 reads TGTGCCAGCAGTGAGATGAACACTGAAGCTTTCTTT. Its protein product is CASSEMNTEAFF.

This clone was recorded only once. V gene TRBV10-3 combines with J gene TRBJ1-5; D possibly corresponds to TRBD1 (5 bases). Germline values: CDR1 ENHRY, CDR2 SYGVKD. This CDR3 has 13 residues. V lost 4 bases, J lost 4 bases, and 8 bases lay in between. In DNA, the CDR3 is TGTGCCATCAGTGCCGGGGGAAATCAGCCCCAGCATTTT. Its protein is CAISAGGNQPQHF.

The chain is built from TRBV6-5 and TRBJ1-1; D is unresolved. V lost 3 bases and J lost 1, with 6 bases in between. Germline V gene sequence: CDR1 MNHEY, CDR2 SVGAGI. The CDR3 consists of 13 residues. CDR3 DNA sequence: TGTGCCAGCAGTTATGATGAGAACACTGAAGCTTTCTTT. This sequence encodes CASSYDENTEAFF.

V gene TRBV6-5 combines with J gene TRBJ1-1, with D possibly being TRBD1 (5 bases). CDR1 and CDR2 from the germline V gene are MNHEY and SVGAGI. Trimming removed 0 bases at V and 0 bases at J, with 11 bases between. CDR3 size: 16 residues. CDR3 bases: TGTGCCAGCAGTTACTCGAATCGGGGGGTGAACACTGAAGCTTTCTTT. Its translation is CASSYSNRGVNTEAFF.

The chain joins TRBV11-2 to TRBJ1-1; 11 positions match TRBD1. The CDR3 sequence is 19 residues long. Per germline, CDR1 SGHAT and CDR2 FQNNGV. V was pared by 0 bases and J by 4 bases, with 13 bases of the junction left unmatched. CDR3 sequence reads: CASSLDILGQGAFSTEAFF. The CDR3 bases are TGTGCCAGCAGCTTAGATATTCTTGGACAGGGGGCATTTAGCACTGAAGCTTTCTTT.

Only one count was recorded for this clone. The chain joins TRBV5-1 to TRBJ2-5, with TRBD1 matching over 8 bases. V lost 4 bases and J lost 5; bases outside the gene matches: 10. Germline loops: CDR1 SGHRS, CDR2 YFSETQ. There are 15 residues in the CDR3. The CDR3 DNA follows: TGCGCCAGCAGCACCCTGACAGGGGTGGGGGAGACCCAGTACTTC. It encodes CASSTLTGVGETQYF.

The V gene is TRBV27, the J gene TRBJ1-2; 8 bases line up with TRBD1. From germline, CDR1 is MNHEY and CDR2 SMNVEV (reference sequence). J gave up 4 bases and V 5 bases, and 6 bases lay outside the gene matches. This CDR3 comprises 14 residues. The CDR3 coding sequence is TGTGCCAGCAGTCCCCAGGGGGCGGGCTATGGCTACACCTTC. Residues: CASSPQGAGYGYTF.

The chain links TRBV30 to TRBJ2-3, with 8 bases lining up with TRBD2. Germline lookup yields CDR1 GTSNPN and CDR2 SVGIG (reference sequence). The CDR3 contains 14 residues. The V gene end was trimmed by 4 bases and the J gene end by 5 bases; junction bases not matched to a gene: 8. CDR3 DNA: TGTGCCTGGAAGCTTAGCGGGACGGGAGATACGCAGTATTTT. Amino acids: CAWKLSGTGDTQYF.

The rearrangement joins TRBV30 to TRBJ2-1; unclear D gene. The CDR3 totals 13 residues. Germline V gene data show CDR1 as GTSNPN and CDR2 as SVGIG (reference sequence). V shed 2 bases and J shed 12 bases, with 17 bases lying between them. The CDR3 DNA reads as TGTGCCTGGAGTAGGCCCGCTGGAGAAGGGCAGTTCTTC. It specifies CAWSRPAGEGQFF.

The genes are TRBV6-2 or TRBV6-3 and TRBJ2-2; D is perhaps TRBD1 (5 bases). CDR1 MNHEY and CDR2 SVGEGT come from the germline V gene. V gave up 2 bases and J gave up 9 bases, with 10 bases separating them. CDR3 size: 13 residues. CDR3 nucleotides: TGTGCCAGCAGTTACACAGGTCTCCGGGAGCTGTTTTTT. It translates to CASSYTGLRELFF.

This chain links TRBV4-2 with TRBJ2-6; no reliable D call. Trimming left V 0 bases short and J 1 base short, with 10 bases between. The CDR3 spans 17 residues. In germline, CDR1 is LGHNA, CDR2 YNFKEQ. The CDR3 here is CASSQDEVVSGANVLTF. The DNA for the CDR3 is TGTGCCAGCAGCCAAGATGAGGTAGTATCTGGGGCCAACGTCCTGACTTTC.

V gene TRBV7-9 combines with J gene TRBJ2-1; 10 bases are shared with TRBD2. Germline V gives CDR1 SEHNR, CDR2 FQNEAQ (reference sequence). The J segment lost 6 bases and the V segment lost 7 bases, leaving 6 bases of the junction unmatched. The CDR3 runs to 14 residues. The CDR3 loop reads CASTSGGGGNEQFF. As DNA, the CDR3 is TGTGCCAGCACTAGCGGGGGTGGTGGCAATGAGCAGTTCTTC.

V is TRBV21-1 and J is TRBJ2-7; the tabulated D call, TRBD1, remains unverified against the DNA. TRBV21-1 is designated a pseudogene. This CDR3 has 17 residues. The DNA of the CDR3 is TGTGCCAGCAGCCGCAGGGGGTCTTTAGTGGGATCCTACGAGCAGTACTTC. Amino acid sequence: CASSRRGSLVGSYEQYF.

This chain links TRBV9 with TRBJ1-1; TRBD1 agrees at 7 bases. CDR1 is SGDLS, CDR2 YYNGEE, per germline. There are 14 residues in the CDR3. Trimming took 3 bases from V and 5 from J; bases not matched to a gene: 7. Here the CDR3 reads CASSASGQQTEAFF. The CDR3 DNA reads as TGTGCCAGCAGCGCCTCGGGACAGCAAACTGAAGCTTTCTTT.

Here the CDR3 reads CASRTGDYEQYF. The CDR3 DNA follows: TGTGCCAGCAGGACAGGGGACTACGAGCAGTACTTC. The chain joins TRBV2 to TRBJ2-7; 8 nucleotides match TRBD1. The trim removed 6 bases at V and 3 bases at J, leaving 1 base unmatched. CDR3 length equals 12 residues. Germline-derived CDR1 and CDR2 are SNHLY and FYNNEI.

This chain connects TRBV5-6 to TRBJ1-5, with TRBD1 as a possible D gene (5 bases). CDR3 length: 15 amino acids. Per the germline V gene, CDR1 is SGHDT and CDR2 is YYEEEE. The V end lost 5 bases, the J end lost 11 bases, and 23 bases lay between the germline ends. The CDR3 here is CASSLLKGPRGAQHF. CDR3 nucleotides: TGTGCCAGCAGTCTTTTGAAGGGGCCGCGGGGTGCCCAGCATTTT. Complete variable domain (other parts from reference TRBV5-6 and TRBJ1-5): DAGVTQSPTHLIKTRGQQVTLRCSPKSGHDTVSWYQQALGQGPQFIFQYYEEEERQRGNFPDRFSGHQFPNYSSELNVNALLLGDSALYLCASSLLKGPRGAQHFGDGTRLSIL.

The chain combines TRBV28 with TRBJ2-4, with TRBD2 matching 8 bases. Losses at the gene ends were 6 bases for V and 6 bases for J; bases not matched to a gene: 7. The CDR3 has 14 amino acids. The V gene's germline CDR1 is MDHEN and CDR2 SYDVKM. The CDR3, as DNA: TGTGCCAGCAGACCCGGCCTAGCGGGAAACATTCAGTACTTC. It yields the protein CASRPGLAGNIQYF. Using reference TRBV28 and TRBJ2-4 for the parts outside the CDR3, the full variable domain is DVKVTQSSRYLVKRTGEKVFLECVQDMDHENMFWYRQDPGLGLRLIYFSYDVKMKEKGDIPEGYSVSREKKERFSLILESASTNQTSMYLCASRPGLAGNIQYFGAGTRLSVL.

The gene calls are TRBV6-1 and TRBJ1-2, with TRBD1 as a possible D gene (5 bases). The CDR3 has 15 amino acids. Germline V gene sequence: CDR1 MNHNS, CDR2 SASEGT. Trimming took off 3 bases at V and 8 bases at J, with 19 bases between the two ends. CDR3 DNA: TGTGCCAGCAGTGACGAAATAGGGGCCCGGAACGGCTACACCTTC. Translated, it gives CASSDEIGARNGYTF.

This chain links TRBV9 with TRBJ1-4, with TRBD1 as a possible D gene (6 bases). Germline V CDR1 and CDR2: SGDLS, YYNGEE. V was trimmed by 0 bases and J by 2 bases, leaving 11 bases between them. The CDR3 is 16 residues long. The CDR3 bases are TGTGCCAGCAGCGTAGGAGACAGGCGCACTAATGAAAAACTGTTTTTT. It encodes CASSVGDRRTNEKLFF.

This CDR3 reads CASSLKAAAGVRDGELFF. The DNA for the CDR3 is TGTGCCAGCAGCTTGAAGGCGGCAGCGGGAGTTCGTGACGGGGAGCTGTTTTTT. The V gene is TRBV7-9, the J gene TRBJ2-2; 8 nucleotides align to TRBD2. J gave up 7 bases and V 3 bases, and 16 bases lay outside the gene matches. The CDR3 contains 18 residues. CDR1 and CDR2 (germline): SEHNR, FQNEAQ (reference sequence).

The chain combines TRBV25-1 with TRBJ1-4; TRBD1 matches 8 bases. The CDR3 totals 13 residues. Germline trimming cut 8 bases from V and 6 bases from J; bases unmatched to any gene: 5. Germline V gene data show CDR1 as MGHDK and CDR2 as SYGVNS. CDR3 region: CASAQGVDEKLFF. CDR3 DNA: TGTGCCAGCGCACAGGGGGTTGATGAAAAACTGTTTTTT.

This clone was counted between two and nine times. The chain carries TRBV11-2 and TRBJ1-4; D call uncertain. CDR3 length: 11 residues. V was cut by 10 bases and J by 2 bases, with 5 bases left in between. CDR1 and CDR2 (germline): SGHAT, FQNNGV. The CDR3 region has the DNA TGTGCCACCGGGACTAATGAAAAACTGTTTTTT. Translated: CATGTNEKLFF.

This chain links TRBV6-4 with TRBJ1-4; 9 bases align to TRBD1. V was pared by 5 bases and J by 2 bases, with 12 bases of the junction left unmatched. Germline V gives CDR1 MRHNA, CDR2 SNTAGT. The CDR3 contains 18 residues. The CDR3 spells CASSTGTGSRRTNEKLFF. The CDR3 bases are TGTGCCAGCAGTACCGGGACAGGGTCTCGGAGGACTAATGAAAAACTGTTTTTT.

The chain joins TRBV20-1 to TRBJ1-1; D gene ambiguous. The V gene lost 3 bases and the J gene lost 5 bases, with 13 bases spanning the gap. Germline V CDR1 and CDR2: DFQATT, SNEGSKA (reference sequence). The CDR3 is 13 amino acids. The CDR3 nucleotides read TGCAGTGCTAGTAAAGGAGATAGGACTGAAGCTTTCTTT. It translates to CSASKGDRTEAFF.

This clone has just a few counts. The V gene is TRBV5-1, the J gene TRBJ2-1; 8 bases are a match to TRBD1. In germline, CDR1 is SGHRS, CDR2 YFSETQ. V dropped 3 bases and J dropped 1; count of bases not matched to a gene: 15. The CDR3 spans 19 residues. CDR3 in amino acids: CASSSEGQARAWSYNEQFF. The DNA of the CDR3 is TGCGCCAGCAGCTCGGAGGGACAGGCAAGGGCCTGGTCCTACAATGAGCAGTTCTTC.

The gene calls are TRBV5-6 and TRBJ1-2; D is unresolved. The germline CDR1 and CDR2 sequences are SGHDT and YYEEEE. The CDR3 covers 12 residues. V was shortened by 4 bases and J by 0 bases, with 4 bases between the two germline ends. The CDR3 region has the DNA TGTGCCAGCAGCGGGACTAACTATGGCTACACCTTC. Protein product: CASSGTNYGYTF. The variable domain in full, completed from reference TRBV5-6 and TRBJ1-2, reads DAGVTQSPTHLIKTRGQQVTLRCSPKSGHDTVSWYQQALGQGPQFIFQYYEEEERQRGNFPDRFSGHQFPNYSSELNVNALLLGDSALYLCASSGTNYGYTFGSGTRLTVV.